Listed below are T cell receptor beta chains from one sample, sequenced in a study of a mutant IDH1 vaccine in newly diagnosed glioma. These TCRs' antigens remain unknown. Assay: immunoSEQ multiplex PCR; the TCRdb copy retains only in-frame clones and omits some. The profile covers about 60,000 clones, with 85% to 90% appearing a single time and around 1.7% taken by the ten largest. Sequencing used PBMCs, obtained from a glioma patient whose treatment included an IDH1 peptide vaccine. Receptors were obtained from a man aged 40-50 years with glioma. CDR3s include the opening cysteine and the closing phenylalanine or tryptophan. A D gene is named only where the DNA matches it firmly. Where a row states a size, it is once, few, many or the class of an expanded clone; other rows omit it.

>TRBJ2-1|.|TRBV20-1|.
TGCAGTGCTAGGAGTAAGGAGCAGTTCTTC
CSARSKEQFF
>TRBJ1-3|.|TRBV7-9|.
TGTGCCAGCAGCTTAGAACGAAACACCATATATTTT
CASSLERNTIYF
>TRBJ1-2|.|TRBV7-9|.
TGTGCCAGCAGCTTCGGGATCCGGGGCTATGGCTACACCTTC
CASSFGIRGYGYTF
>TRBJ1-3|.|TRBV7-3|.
TGTGCCAGCAGCTTAGGGGCCGGAAACACCATATATTTT
CASSLGAGNTIYF
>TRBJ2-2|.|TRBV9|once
TGTGCCAGCAGCGTAGGGGAAGCCGGGGAGCTGTTTTTT
CASSVGEAGELFF
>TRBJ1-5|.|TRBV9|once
TGTGCCAGCAGCGTAGGAGGAGCAGCCTATCAGCCCCAGCATTTT
CASSVGGAAYQPQHF
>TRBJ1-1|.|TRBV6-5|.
TGTGCCAGCAGTTACTTCCCATCAATGAACACTGAAGCTTTCTTT
CASSYFPSMNTEAFF
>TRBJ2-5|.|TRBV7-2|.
TGTGCCAGCAGCTTAGTTTCTTACGGGTTTCAAGAGACCCAGTACTTC
CASSLVSYGFQETQYF
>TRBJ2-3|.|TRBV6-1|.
TGTGCCAGCAGGAGGGTTCCAGATACGCAGTATTTT
CASRRVPDTQYF
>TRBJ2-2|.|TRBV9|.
TGTGCCAGCAGCGTAGGACTAGGGAGGTCCGGGGAGCTGTTTTTT
CASSVGLGRSGELFF
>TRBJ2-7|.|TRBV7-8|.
TGTGCCAGCAGCTTAAAACTGGAAACCTACGAGCAGTACTTC
CASSLKLETYEQYF
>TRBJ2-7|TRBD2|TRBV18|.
TGTGCCAGCTCACCAATTAGCGGGAACCTGGGTTACGAGCAGTACTTC
CASSPISGNLGYEQYF
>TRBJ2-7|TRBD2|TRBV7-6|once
TGTGCCAGCACTCCTGGTGGGGGAGGGACGTACGAGCAGTACTTC
CASTPGGGGTYEQYF
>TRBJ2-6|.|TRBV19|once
TGTGCCAGCAATACAGGGACTGGGGCCAACGTCCTGACTTTC
CASNTGTGANVLTF
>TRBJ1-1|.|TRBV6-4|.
TGTGCCAGCAGTGGAGGGGACGGCACTGAAGCTTTCTTT
CASSGGDGTEAFF